One and the same sample provided the 32 T cell receptor beta chains below, sequenced in a study of spatial heterogeneity in lung cancer. Each CDR3 protein gets one entry after TCRdb re-called the 5' RACE reads with MiXCR. This repertoire shows just over 70,000 distinct CDR3 sequences, 8% to 10% found once; its top ten account for less than 2%. Time point given: blood at routine non-recurrence follow-up after resection. The material was PBMCs, obtained at follow-up. The receptors shown here come from a female donor with early-stage non-small cell lung cancer.

This clonotype was counted many times. The chain links TRBV5-5 to TRBJ2-6; D may be TRBD1 or TRBD2 (5 bases each). Between the trimmed V and J ends, which lost 4 bases and 4 bases, there was a span of 15 bases. Germline V gene lookup returns CDR1 SGHKS and CDR2 YYEKEE (reference sequence). The CDR3 has 16 amino acids. CDR3 amino acids: CASSPGMGTGANVLTF. CDR3 bases: TGTGCCAGCAGCCCCGGGATGGGGACCGGGGCCAACGTCCTGACTTTC.

This clonotype was counted at least ten times. This chain uses TRBV12-3 or TRBV12-4 with TRBJ1-1, with 10 positions matching TRBD1. J was trimmed by 10 bases and V by 6 bases; bases with no gene match: 8. CDR3 length: 13 amino acids. Here the CDR3 reads CASRTGQGRGAFF. CDR3 bases: TGTGCCAGCAGAACGGGACAGGGGAGAGGAGCTTTCTTT.

This clonotype was detected ten times or more. DNA for the CDR3: TGTGCCACTTCAGGGACTGCCTTTGGCACAGATACGCAGTATTTT. Translation: CATSGTAFGTDTQYF. The chain combines TRBV6-5 with TRBJ2-3; D possibly corresponds to TRBD2 (6 bases). Germline CDR1 is MNHEY and CDR2 is SVGAGI. The V and J ends lost 10 bases and 1 base respectively, with 18 bases between them. This CDR3 contains 15 residues.

The chain couples TRBV12-3 or TRBV12-4 to TRBJ2-5, with 9 bases aligning to TRBD2. The V and J ends lost 6 bases and 3 bases, in that order; junction bases with no gene match: 8. The CDR3 sequence is 15 residues long. CDR3 residues: CASRPTRLAEETQYF. In DNA, the CDR3 is TGTGCCAGCAGACCTACCCGACTAGCGGAAGAGACCCAGTACTTC.

This clonotype was seen at least ten times. The genes are TRBV29-1 and TRBJ1-1, with 7 bases lining up with TRBD1. Germline values: CDR1 SQVTM, CDR2 ANQGSEA. The V segment lost 6 bases and the J segment 4 bases; nucleotides outside the gene matches: 8. The CDR3 is 13 amino acids. This CDR3 is CSVDVQGTTEAFF. DNA for the CDR3: TGCAGCGTCGATGTACAGGGGACCACTGAAGCTTTCTTT.

The sample holds a few counts of this clonotype. J is TRBJ1-5 and V is TRBV4-1, with 8 bases aligning to TRBD1. CDR1 is MGHRA and CDR2 is YSYEKL in the germline V gene. This CDR3 region has 15 residues. V was clipped by 3 bases and J by 1 base; unmatched bases: 2. The CDR3 DNA follows: TGCGCCAGCAGCCAGACAGGGGCCAGCAATCAGCCCCAGCATTTT. It codes for CASSQTGASNQPQHF.

On this clonotype itself: The germline gene is not matched at one end of the junction; a read error may be the cause. The chain recombines TRBV11-2 with TRBJ2-4; D is ambiguous. Germline-derived CDR1 and CDR2 are SGHAT and FQNNGV. The CDR3 consists of 11 residues. CDR3 sequence: CASSLQNIRYF. CDR3 nucleotide sequence: TGTGCCAGCAGCTTACAGAACATTCGGTACTTC.

The chain is built from TRBV2 and TRBJ2-2, with D maybe TRBD2 (5 bases). Germline CDR1 reads SNHLY; CDR2 reads FYNNEI. The germline V and J ends were trimmed by 6 bases and 0 bases, with 14 bases remaining between them. The CDR3 is made up of 16 amino acids. Here the CDR3 reads CASSDLDGTNTGELFF. CDR3 DNA sequence: TGTGCCAGCAGCGATCTGGACGGGACGAACACCGGGGAGCTGTTTTTT.

This clonotype was detected only a few times. This chain uses TRBV29-1 with TRBJ2-3; D not certain. There are 18 residues in the CDR3. The V and J ends lost 7 bases and 3 bases respectively, with 29 bases between them. Germline V CDR1 and CDR2: SQVTM, ANQGSEA. CDR3 bases: TGCAGCGCCCTACGCCTGCCTCTCTCAGGTTTCCCTACAGATACGCAGTATTTT. It specifies CSALRLPLSGFPTDTQYF.

This clonotype was seen only a few times. A much more abundant neighbour one base away suggests this may be a read error. The rearrangement joins TRBV7-9 to TRBJ2-3; D perhaps matches TRBD1 (6 bases). The CDR3 contains 15 residues. In germline, CDR1 is SEHNR, CDR2 FQNEAQ (reference sequence). The CDR3 DNA reads as TGTGTCAGCAGCACCACGACAGGAACCACAGATACGCAGTATTTT. Its protein product is CVSSTTTGTTDTQYF.

Many counts were recorded for this clonotype. The V and J genes are TRBV7-6 and TRBJ1-5; 7 positions agree with TRBD1. From germline, CDR1 is SGHVS and CDR2 FNYEAQ. The CDR3 has 12 residues. Trimming cost V 3 bases and J 11 bases; bases outside gene matches: 4. DNA of the CDR3: TGTGCCAGCAGCTTCCCGGGACAGTCCCAGCATTTT. Protein: CASSFPGQSQHF.

Comment on this clonotype: A read error is possible here, since a much larger clone lies one base away. CDR3 nucleotide sequence: TGTGTCAGCAGCCCACGGGACGTCCGAACCTACGAGCAGTACTTC. Translated: CVSSPRDVRTYEQYF. The rearrangement links TRBV11-2 to TRBJ2-7, with D perhaps TRBD1 or TRBD2 (5 bases each). The CDR3 spans 15 residues. The germline gives CDR1 SGHAT, CDR2 FQNNGV. Full variable domain (outside the CDR3, taken from reference TRBV11-2 and TRBJ2-7): EAGVAQSPRYKIIEKRQSVAFWCNPISGHATLYWYQQILGQGPKLLIQFQNNGVVDDSQLPKDRFSAERLKGVDSTLKIQPAKLEDSAVYLCVSSPRDVRTYEQYFGPGTRLTVT.

This clonotype occurred many times. This chain joins TRBV28 and TRBJ2-4; 7 nucleotides align to TRBD2. Per germline, CDR1 MDHEN and CDR2 SYDVKM. This CDR3 is 12 amino acids long. J was trimmed by 9 bases and V by 5 bases; bases with no gene match: 4. The CDR3 DNA follows: TGTGCCAGCAGTAATCCGGGGGGCATTCAGTACTTC. Translating gives CASSNPGGIQYF.

The CDR3 nucleotides are TGTGCCAGCAGCTTTGGACTAGCGGGAGGAGGAGATACGCAGTATTTT. It translates to CASSFGLAGGGDTQYF. This chain joins TRBV7-9 and TRBJ2-3, with 14 bases aligning to TRBD2. In germline, CDR1 is SEHNR, CDR2 FQNEAQ (reference sequence). After removal of 3 bases from V and 5 bases from J, the junction contained 4 bases not matched to a gene. This CDR3 has 16 amino acids. The whole variable domain, filled in from reference TRBV7-9 and TRBJ2-3, reads DTGVSQNPRHKITKRGQNVTFRCDPISEHNRLYWYRQTLGQGPEFLTYFQNEAQLEKSRLLSDRFSAERPKGSFSTLEIQRTEQGDSAMYLCASSFGLAGGGDTQYFGPGTRLTVL.

This clonotype was detected many times. V usage is TRBV20-1 and J usage is TRBJ2-1, with 10 bases lining up with TRBD2. Unmatched junction bases numbered 9, after V lost 5 bases and J lost 5 bases. This CDR3 comprises 15 residues. From germline, CDR1 is DFQATT and CDR2 SNEGSKA (reference sequence). The CDR3 sequence is CSALVRTSGNNEQFF. CDR3 nucleotide sequence: TGCAGTGCTCTCGTCCGGACTAGCGGAAACAATGAGCAGTTCTTC.

This clonotype was observed at least ten times. V gene TRBV21-1 combines with J gene TRBJ2-5; the table names TRBD2, a call not compared with the DNA. TRBV21-1 is tagged as a pseudogene. The CDR3 runs 16 residues. The CDR3 is CASSNPLQTNGSTQYF. The DNA for the CDR3 is TGTGCCAGCAGCAATCCCCTCCAAACCAATGGTTCGACCCAGTACTTC.

This clonotype was picked up many times. The V call is TRBV7-8, the J call TRBJ1-2, with D uncertain. The V and J ends lost 0 bases and 5 bases respectively, with 13 bases between them. The CDR3 length is 15 residues. Germline V lookup: CDR1 SGHVS, CDR2 FQNEAQ. CDR3 sequence reads: CASSLAPEAGYGYTF. The CDR3 coding sequence is TGTGCCAGCAGCTTAGCACCGGAGGCGGGATATGGCTACACCTTC. The variable domain in full, with the rest retrieved from reference TRBV7-8 and TRBJ1-2, is GAGVSQSPRYKVAKRGQDVALRCDPISGHVSLFWYQQALGQGPEFLTYFQNEAQLDKSGLPSDRFFAERPEGSVSTLKIQRTQQEDSAVYLCASSLAPEAGYGYTFGSGTRLTVV.

This clonotype was seen repeatedly, ten times or more. The chain uses TRBV14 and TRBJ2-5; 9 bases fit TRBD2. Losses at the gene ends were 5 bases for V and 5 bases for J; bases not matched to a gene: 9. Germline assignment: CDR1 SGHDN and CDR2 FVKESK. There are 15 residues in the CDR3. The CDR3 is CASSVPGLAFETQYF. CDR3 sequence (DNA): TGTGCCAGCAGCGTACCGGGACTAGCATTCGAGACCCAGTACTTC.

This clonotype has at least ten counts. This chain links TRBV12-3 or TRBV12-4 with TRBJ1-5; 7 positions match TRBD1. Trimming at V came to 8 bases and at J to 5 bases, leaving 9 bases not matched to a gene. This CDR3 is built from 14 residues. This CDR3 reads CASSPGQADQPQHF. CDR3 DNA sequence: TGTGCCAGCTCCCCCGGACAGGCGGATCAGCCCCAGCATTTT.

The chain uses TRBV7-9 and TRBJ2-1; 7 bases align to TRBD1. The trim removed 3 bases at V and 14 bases at J, leaving 7 bases unmatched. This CDR3 has 12 residues. The germline V gene encodes CDR1 SEHNR and CDR2 FQNEAQ (reference sequence). The CDR3 loop reads CASSFSEGAEFF. The CDR3 DNA reads TGTGCCAGCAGCTTCTCCGAGGGGGCGGAGTTCTTC. The variable domain in full, completed from reference TRBV7-9 and TRBJ2-1, reads DTGVSQNPRHKITKRGQNVTFRCDPISEHNRLYWYRQTLGQGPEFLTYFQNEAQLEKSRLLSDRFSAERPKGSFSTLEIQRTEQGDSAMYLCASSFSEGAEFFGPGTRLTVL.

This clonotype occurred many times. The rearrangement links TRBV29-1 to TRBJ2-7; 13 nucleotides align to TRBD2. The CDR3 is 16 amino acids. Germline V lookup: CDR1 SQVTM, CDR2 ANQGSEA. V gave up 7 bases and J gave up 3 bases; unmatched junction bases: 12. CDR3 nucleotide sequence: TGCAGCGCCCGAGCGGGACTAGCGGGACGTTTCTACGAGCAGTACTTC. The encoded protein is CSARAGLAGRFYEQYF.

At least ten counts were recorded for this clonotype. The chain has TRBV7-6 and TRBJ1-4, with 8 bases that match TRBD1. CDR3 size: 14 residues. CDR1 is SGHVS, CDR2 FNYEAQ, per germline. The junction had 6 bases not matched to a gene; V was cut back by 5 bases and J by 7 bases. CDR3: CASSQGQGGEKLFF. The CDR3 DNA follows: TGTGCCAGCAGCCAAGGACAGGGTGGTGAAAAACTGTTTTTT. Using reference TRBV7-6 and TRBJ1-4 for the parts outside the CDR3, the full variable domain is GAGVSQSPRYKVTKRGQDVALRCDPISGHVSLYWYRQALGQGPEFLTYFNYEAQQDKSGLPNDRFSAERPEGSISTLTIQRTEQRDSAMYRCASSQGQGGEKLFFGSGTQLSVL.

This clonotype was seen only once. Just one base apart from a much larger clone, this may be a read error. The V gene is TRBV7-9, the J gene TRBJ2-7; D gene ambiguous. Germline assignment: CDR1 SEHNR and CDR2 FQNEAQ (reference sequence). The CDR3 totals 11 residues. CDR3 bases: TGTGTCAGCAGCTCCATCTACGAGCAGTACTTC. It specifies CVSSSIYEQYF.

To note about this clonotype: One base away lies a much larger clone, so this may be a sequencing read error. Because it lacks the conserved phenylalanine or tryptophan at the end, this CDR3 is likely a read error. This sequence joins TRBV6-5 and TRBJ2-1; TRBD2 aligns across 9 bases. CDR1 and CDR2 (germline): MNHEY, SVGAGI. This CDR3 spans 16 amino acids. The V gene end was trimmed by 3 bases and the J gene end by 7 bases; junction bases not matched to a gene: 10. The CDR3 sequence is CASSYSGGRAWNEQFL. The DNA of the CDR3 is TGTGCCAGCAGTTATTCGGGCGGGAGGGCCTGGAATGAGCAGTTCCTC.

In this sample, this clonotype turned up many times. The rearrangement links TRBV11-2 to TRBJ2-1; 12 nucleotides agree with TRBD2. The germline CDR1 and CDR2 sequences are SGHAT and FQNNGV. This CDR3 has 15 residues. J was trimmed by 8 bases and V by 4 bases; bases with no gene match: 6. CDR3 in DNA: TGTGCCAGCAGCTCAGGACTAGCGGGAAAAGATGAGCAGTTCTTC. Encoded protein: CASSSGLAGKDEQFF.

This clonotype was recorded at least ten times. The genes are TRBV28 and TRBJ2-3, with TRBD2 matching over 10 bases. With 5 bases clipped from V and 2 bases from J, the junction kept 7 bases outside the gene matches. CDR1 and CDR2 (germline): MDHEN, SYDVKM. The CDR3 loop spans 16 amino acids. CDR3 sequence reads: CASSPRLAGSTDTQYF. As DNA, the CDR3 is TGTGCCAGCAGTCCTCGACTAGCGGGTTCCACAGATACGCAGTATTTT.

In its sample, this clonotype was seen many times. The genes are TRBV20-1 and TRBJ1-2; weak D call: TRBD1 (6 bases). CDR3 size: 15 residues. The V end lost 0 bases, the J end lost 4 bases, and 15 bases lay between the germline ends. The germline gives CDR1 DFQATT, CDR2 SNEGSKA (reference sequence). The CDR3 is CSARDSKGVTYGYTF. CDR3 in DNA: TGCAGTGCTAGAGACTCGAAGGGGGTCACCTATGGCTACACCTTC.

This clonotype showed up just a few times. V gene TRBV7-2 combines with J gene TRBJ2-7, with no clear D. With 6 bases removed from V and 0 bases from J, the gap between germline ends came to 9 bases. Per germline, CDR1 SGHTA and CDR2 FQGNSA. The CDR3 contains 13 residues. The chain's CDR3 is CASSRSPSYEQYF. The CDR3 DNA reads TGTGCCAGCAGTAGGAGCCCCTCCTACGAGCAGTACTTC.

The rearrangement links TRBV4-2 to TRBJ2-5; maybe TRBD2 (5 bases). The germline V gene encodes CDR1 LGHNA and CDR2 YNFKEQ. Trimming shortened V by 0 bases and J by 4 bases, and 6 bases separated the two germline ends. There are 13 residues in the CDR3. The CDR3 spells CASSQDEGETQYF. The CDR3 region has the DNA TGTGCCAGCAGCCAAGATGAGGGAGAGACCCAGTACTTC.

As for this clonotype: A read error may be the cause here, since a much bigger clone is one base away. The gene calls are TRBV6-5 and TRBJ2-7, with 8 bases identical to TRBD2. Germline CDR1 MNHEY, CDR2 SVGAGI. The CDR3 totals 14 residues. The CDR3 coding sequence is TGTGCCGGCAGTTTAAGCGGGAGTCCCTACGAGCAGTACTTC. Its translation: CAGSLSGSPYEQYF.

Concerning this clonotype: A much bigger clone sits one base away, suggesting this may be a read error. The conserved closing phenylalanine or tryptophan is absent in this CDR3, likely reflecting a read error. The V and J genes are TRBV28 and TRBJ2-1; 11 bases line up with TRBD2. Losses at the gene ends were 7 bases for V and 8 bases for J; bases not matched to a gene: 13. This CDR3 region has 16 residues. The germline gives CDR1 MDHEN, CDR2 SYDVKM. The CDR3 nucleotides read TGTGCCAGCACCATCCGATTAGCGGGAGGGGCGGATGAGCAGTTCTCC. Protein: CASTIRLAGGADEQFS.

This clonotype was counted between two and nine times. The chain combines TRBV6-5 with TRBJ2-7, with 7 positions matching TRBD1. Trimming took 5 bases from V and 5 from J; bases not matched to a gene: 9. There are 14 residues in the CDR3. Germline values: CDR1 MNHEY, CDR2 SVGAGI. CDR3: CASSRLTGDNEQYF. CDR3 bases: TGTGCCAGCAGTCGACTCACAGGGGATAACGAGCAGTACTTC.